Following are 25 T cell receptor beta chains from one sample sequenced in a study of persistence of HIV-infected CD4 T cells. Overlapping HIV-1 Gag 15-mer peptides at approximately 0.96 ug per peptide per mL were used. CD4+ T cells upregulating both CD40 ligand and CD69 were sorted as responding cells. Their antigens remain unidentified. The libraries were made with immunoSEQ version 4 in survey mode. TCRdb's table, derived via immunoSEQ multiplex PCR, lists solely in-frame clones and lacks some. The profile shows over 15,000 clones, 55% to 65% of them singletons. The sample in question was CD4+ T cells sorted from PBMCs after roughly 17-hour stimulation, obtained from a patient who received antiretroviral therapy. Receptors originate from an adult woman with HIV who was CMV-seropositive.

The chain joins TRBV18 to TRBJ1-3; possible D gene TRBD1, 6 bases. V was trimmed by 5 bases and J by 1 base, leaving 9 bases between them. CDR3 length equals 14 residues. In germline, CDR1 is KGHSH, CDR2 LQKENI. The CDR3 spells CASSTTGSGNTIYF. The CDR3 nucleotides are TGTGCCAGCTCAACAACAGGGTCTGGAAACACCATATATTTT.

The CDR3 region has the DNA TGCAGCGTTGGGGGGACAGGGGGCCAAGAGACCCAGTACTTC. This translates into CSVGGTGGQETQYF. The genes are TRBV29-1 and TRBJ2-5; 11 bases agree with TRBD1. Germline CDR1 is SQVTM and CDR2 is ANQGSEA. Losses at the gene ends were 4 bases for V and 1 base for J; bases not matched to a gene: 2. This CDR3 is built from 14 residues.

The sample holds one count of this clone. V and J are TRBV18 and TRBJ2-7; 9 bases agree with TRBD2. Per the germline V gene, CDR1 is KGHSH and CDR2 is LQKENI. After removal of 0 bases from V and 2 bases from J, the junction contained 5 bases not matched to a gene. The length of the CDR3 is 16 residues. CDR3 nucleotide sequence: TGTGCCAGCTCACCACCAGTAATAGCGGGGGCCTACGAGCAGTACTTC. It yields the protein CASSPPVIAGAYEQYF. The full variable domain, in which reference TRBV18 and TRBJ2-7 provide the parts outside the CDR3, is NAGVMQNPRHLVRRRGQEARLRCSPMKGHSHVYWYRQLPEEGLKFMVYLQKENIIDESGMPKERFSAEFPKEGPSILRIQQVVRGDSAAYFCASSPPVIAGAYEQYFGPGTRLTVT.

The V gene is TRBV5-1, the J gene TRBJ1-1; unclear D gene. The CDR3 length is 15 residues. V was shortened by 7 bases and J by 1 base, with 17 bases between the two germline ends. The V gene's germline CDR1 is SGHRS and CDR2 YFSETQ. The CDR3 DNA follows: TGCGCCAGCTCCCCCCGCGGACGGACGAACACTGAAGCTTTCTTT. Translation gives CASSPRGRTNTEAFF.

The rearrangement links TRBV4-1 to TRBJ1-1; no firm D call. Trimming took off 6 bases at V and 4 bases at J, with 12 bases between the two ends. Germline lookup yields CDR1 MGHRA and CDR2 YSYEKL. The CDR3 contains 13 residues. The CDR3 loop reads CASSPPFGTEAFF. The CDR3 DNA sequence: TGCGCCAGCAGTCCTCCTTTCGGCACTGAAGCTTTCTTT.

J is TRBJ2-1 and V is TRBV19; TRBD1 agrees at 10 bases. The germline V gene has CDR1 LNHDA and CDR2 SQIVND (reference sequence). J gave up 3 bases and V 5 bases, and 4 bases lay outside the gene matches. The CDR3 contains 15 residues. The CDR3: CASSPRTGGYNEQFF. The CDR3 DNA sequence: TGTGCCAGTAGTCCCCGGACAGGGGGCTACAATGAGCAGTTCTTC.

This clone came up a few times. The rearrangement joins TRBV7-8 to TRBJ2-4; 11 bases are shared with TRBD1. Germline-derived CDR1 and CDR2 are SGHVS and FQNEAQ. This CDR3 contains 16 residues. V shed 3 bases and J 9 bases; nucleotides not matched to a gene: 10. The chain's CDR3 is CASSLGTGGVRSIQYF. CDR3 DNA: TGTGCCAGCAGCTTGGGGACAGGGGGGGTCCGAAGCATTCAGTACTTC. Filled out from reference TRBV7-8 and TRBJ2-4, the complete variable domain reads GAGVSQSPRYKVAKRGQDVALRCDPISGHVSLFWYQQALGQGPEFLTYFQNEAQLDKSGLPSDRFFAERPEGSVSTLKIQRTQQEDSAVYLCASSLGTGGVRSIQYFGAGTRLSVL.

V usage is TRBV7-3 and J usage is TRBJ1-1; TRBD1 aligns across 9 bases. V trimming: 0 bases; J trimming: 4 bases; junction bases outside the gene matches: 9. The CDR3 is made up of 17 amino acids. Germline values: CDR1 SGHTA, CDR2 FQGTGA. The CDR3 nucleotides are TGTGCCAGCAGCTTAACGCCCCCACGACAGGGGGGCACTGAAGCTTTCTTT. Protein: CASSLTPPRQGGTEAFF.

This chain connects TRBV2 to TRBJ2-1, with 7 positions matching TRBD1. V lost 3 bases, J lost 8 bases, and 7 bases stayed unmatched. The CDR3 covers 14 residues. CDR1 is SNHLY and CDR2 is FYNNEI in the germline V gene. The CDR3 DNA reads TGTGCCAGCAGTGACCCCAGGGGGAGATATGAGCAGTTCTTC. It yields the protein CASSDPRGRYEQFF.

This clone turned up a few times. This sequence joins TRBV29-1 and TRBJ1-5; TRBD1 matches at 7 bases. CDR3 size: 13 residues. V was clipped by 5 bases and J by 9 bases; unmatched bases: 10. Per the germline V gene, CDR1 is SQVTM and CDR2 is ANQGSEA. CDR3: CSVPTGDGRPQHF. Here the CDR3 DNA reads TGCAGCGTTCCTACAGGGGACGGGAGGCCCCAGCATTTT.

The genes are TRBV29-1 and TRBJ1-2; TRBD1 is a possible D gene (5 bases). The V gene's germline CDR1 is SQVTM and CDR2 ANQGSEA. The CDR3 contains 13 residues. V was pared by 4 bases and J by 7 bases, with 16 bases between. The CDR3 loop reads CSVGDRVAGGYTF. CDR3 DNA: TGCAGCGTTGGGGACCGGGTGGCGGGTGGCTACACCTTC.

The V gene is TRBV24-1, the J gene TRBJ1-1, with 8 bases lining up with TRBD1. The germline CDR1 and CDR2 sequences are KGHDR and SFDVKD. The CDR3 totals 12 residues. V shed 3 bases and J 11 bases; nucleotides not matched to a gene: 4. CDR3: CATSDRQGWAFF. The DNA of the CDR3 is TGTGCCACCAGTGATCGACAGGGGTGGGCTTTCTTT.

The rearrangement links TRBV29-1 to TRBJ1-1, with a possible D match to TRBD1 (5 bases). CDR1 is SQVTM and CDR2 is ANQGSEA in the germline V gene. The germline V and J ends were trimmed by 7 bases and 1 base, with 13 bases remaining between them. The CDR3 extends over 13 amino acids. The chain's CDR3 is CSAPGWANTEAFF. In DNA form, the CDR3 reads TGCAGCGCCCCAGGGTGGGCGAACACTGAAGCTTTCTTT.

The chain uses TRBV5-6 and TRBJ2-2; TRBD1 matches at 9 bases. This CDR3 has 15 residues. Germline CDR1 SGHDT, CDR2 YYEEEE. J was trimmed by 3 bases and V by 1 base; bases with no gene match: 1. CDR3 DNA: TGTGCCAGCAGCTTGTGGGACAGGGACACCGGGGAGCTGTTTTTT. Its protein is CASSLWDRDTGELFF.

This rearrangement joins TRBV7-6 to TRBJ2-2; D is undetermined. With 6 bases removed from V and 4 bases from J, the gap between germline ends came to 9 bases. CDR1 is SGHVS and CDR2 is FNYEAQ in the germline V gene. The CDR3 totals 13 residues. The CDR3 here is CASSSYLTGELFF. The CDR3 nucleotides are TGTGCCAGCAGTTCCTACCTCACCGGGGAGCTGTTTTTT.

This chain connects TRBV28 to TRBJ1-2; TRBD1 agrees at 9 bases. There are 16 residues in the CDR3. After removal of 7 bases from V and 4 bases from J, the junction contained 13 bases not matched to a gene. Germline V lookup: CDR1 MDHEN, CDR2 SYDVKM. CDR3 bases: TGTGCCAGCAACTCCCCTGGGGACAGGGTAAGCTATGGCTACACCTTC. Protein product: CASNSPGDRVSYGYTF.

The gene calls are TRBV20-1 and TRBJ1-2; maybe TRBD1 (5 bases). The CDR3 extends over 11 amino acids. Trimming took off 6 bases at V and 4 bases at J, with 9 bases between the two ends. Per the germline V gene, CDR1 is DFQATT and CDR2 is SNEGSKA (reference sequence). CDR3 loop: CSAGPTYGYTF. The CDR3 DNA reads as TGCAGTGCGGGACCCACCTATGGCTACACCTTC.

The CDR3 DNA sequence: TGTGCCAGCAGTGAAGCAGACGCGGGGGCTGGAAACACCATATATTTT. Its translation is CASSEADAGAGNTIYF. The chain recombines TRBV6-1 with TRBJ1-3, with D tentatively TRBD1 (5 bases). V lost 0 bases and J lost 2, with 11 bases in between. The CDR3 consists of 16 residues. Germline values: CDR1 MNHNS, CDR2 SASEGT.

The DNA for the CDR3 is TGCGCCAGCAGCGTAGGGGGGCTATTGAACCTTCGTAACTATGGCTACACCTTC. This translates into CASSVGGLLNLRNYGYTF. The chain couples TRBV5-1 to TRBJ1-2; TRBD1 is a possible D gene (6 bases). Trimming removed 4 bases at V and 1 base at J, with 23 bases between. The CDR3 runs 18 residues. Germline CDR1 is SGHRS and CDR2 is YFSETQ.

The chain combines TRBV14 with TRBJ2-3; possibly TRBD2 for D (7 bases). Trimming removed 2 bases from V and 0 bases from J, with 30 bases in between. This CDR3 comprises 22 residues. CDR1 and CDR2 from the germline V gene are SGHDN and FVKESK. DNA of the CDR3: TGTGCCAGCAGCCAAAAAGGGGAGGCGGGGGCCAGCACGAGGGAGAGCACAGATACGCAGTATTTT. It is translated as CASSQKGEAGASTRESTDTQYF.

This clone appeared a few times. The rearrangement joins TRBV3-1 (or the pseudogene TRBV3-2) to TRBJ1-3; D unresolved. The CDR3 is 13 residues long. Germline V lookup: CDR1 LGHDT, CDR2 YNNKEL (reference sequence). V shed 4 bases and J shed 4 bases, with 8 bases lying between them. The DNA of the CDR3 is TGTGCCAGCAGCCGCACCGGCGGAAACACCATATATTTT. It codes for CASSRTGGNTIYF.

This chain connects TRBV5-4 to TRBJ1-6; D perhaps matches TRBD1 (6 bases). The germline CDR1 and CDR2 sequences are SGHNT and YYREEE (reference sequence). Trimming removed 0 bases from V and 8 bases from J, with 6 bases in between. The CDR3 is made up of 13 amino acids. CDR3 amino acids: CASSLDRDSPLHF. CDR3 DNA: TGTGCCAGCAGCTTGGACAGGGATTCACCCCTCCACTTT. The full variable domain, rest sourced from reference TRBV5-4 and TRBJ1-6, is ETGVTQSPTHLIKTRGQQVTLRCSSQSGHNTVSWYQQALGQGPQFIFQYYREEENGRGNFPPRFSGLQFPNYSSELNVNALELDDSALYLCASSLDRDSPLHFGNGTRLTVT.

The V gene is TRBV6-6, the J gene TRBJ1-1, with a tentative D call TRBD1 (5 bases). Between the trimmed V and J ends, which lost 7 bases and 6 bases, there was a span of 21 bases. This CDR3 has 15 amino acids. The germline CDR1 and CDR2 sequences are MNHNY and SVGAGI (reference sequence). DNA of the CDR3: TGTGCCAGCATCCGCGGGGCACAGCTAAACGCTGAAGCTTTCTTT. It specifies CASIRGAQLNAEAFF.

The chain is built from TRBV11-3 and TRBJ2-5, with TRBD1 matching 7 bases. The CDR3 consists of 15 residues. V dropped 8 bases and J dropped 1; count of bases not matched to a gene: 10. Looked up from germline, CDR1 is SGHNT and CDR2 is YENEEA. CDR3 amino acids: CASSKLTGAQETQYF. DNA of the CDR3: TGTGCCAGCTCCAAACTTACAGGGGCCCAAGAGACCCAGTACTTC.

The rearrangement uses TRBV7-9 and TRBJ1-5, with unresolved D. Trimming left V 5 bases short and J 4 bases short, with 9 bases between. Per germline, CDR1 SEHNR and CDR2 FQNEAQ (reference sequence). The CDR3 spans 13 residues. This CDR3 is CASSRSINQPQHF. CDR3 bases: TGTGCCAGCAGCCGCTCAATAAATCAGCCCCAGCATTTT. The full variable domain, with the rest looked up from reference TRBV7-9 and TRBJ1-5, is DTGVSQNPRHKITKRGQNVTFRCDPISEHNRLYWYRQTLGQGPEFLTYFQNEAQLEKSRLLSDRFSAERPKGSFSTLEIQRTEQGDSAMYLCASSRSINQPQHFGDGTRLSIL.